The next 30 T cell receptor beta chains were all read from a single sample in a study of blood T cell repertoires in COVID-19. Produced via immunoSEQ multiplex PCR; TCRdb's table is partial and in-frame only. Of 220,000 or so clones listed, approximately 78% are singletons. Sample: peripheral blood. The receptor set was obtained from a woman aged 80 or over with COVID-19, enrolled during active disease.

The rearrangement uses TRBV19 and TRBJ2-3, with D maybe TRBD2 (6 bases). This CDR3 has 15 residues. Germline V lookup: CDR1 LNHDA, CDR2 SQIVND (reference sequence). Trimming stripped 5 bases from V and 6 bases from J, with 18 bases between. The CDR3 sequence is CASSWGTSSGDTQYF. CDR3 sequence (DNA): TGTGCCAGTAGTTGGGGCACTAGCTCGGGGGATACGCAGTATTTT.

This clone appeared a single time. The chain combines TRBV18 with TRBJ1-2; D is possibly TRBD1 (5 bases). Trimming removed 3 bases from V and 4 bases from J, with 12 bases in between. Germline V gene lookup returns CDR1 KGHSH and CDR2 LQKENI. This CDR3 contains 14 residues. The DNA for the CDR3 is TGTGCCAGCTCACCGGGTCGCGGGACCTATGGCTACACCTTC. Encoded protein: CASSPGRGTYGYTF.

This rearrangement joins TRBV11-2 to TRBJ2-5; 9 bases match TRBD1. The CDR3 contains 13 residues. V trimming: 5 bases; J trimming: 4 bases; junction bases outside the gene matches: 2. From germline, CDR1 is SGHAT and CDR2 FQNNGV. The CDR3 nucleotides read TGTGCCAGCAGCATGGACAGGGGAGAGACCCAGTACTTC. Residues: CASSMDRGETQYF.

The J gene is TRBJ2-3, the V gene TRBV9, with TRBD2 matching over 10 bases. This CDR3 contains 17 residues. V shed 5 bases, J shed 2 bases, and the junction held 11 bases outside the gene matches. Germline V gene data show CDR1 as SGDLS and CDR2 as YYNGEE. CDR3 residues: CASSRGLAGAPTDTQYF. The CDR3 DNA is TGTGCCAGCAGTAGGGGGCTAGCGGGGGCACCCACAGATACGCAGTATTTT.

This clone was observed a handful of times. The chain combines TRBV7-2 with TRBJ2-3, with D possibly being TRBD1 (5 bases). The V end lost 2 bases, the J end lost 2 bases, and 11 bases lay between the germline ends. CDR3 length: 15 amino acids. The germline CDR1 and CDR2 sequences are SGHTA and FQGNSA. CDR3 DNA sequence: TGTGCCAGCAGCTTAAGACAGACCCTCACAGATACGCAGTATTTT. Protein: CASSLRQTLTDTQYF.

The chain links TRBV3-1 (or the pseudogene TRBV3-2) to TRBJ1-1; 7 bases line up with TRBD1. The germline gives CDR1 LGHDT, CDR2 YNNKEL (reference sequence). The CDR3 has 13 residues. J gave up 8 bases and V 4 bases, and 7 bases lay outside the gene matches. The CDR3 spells CASSPTGTFEAFF. The CDR3 DNA is TGTGCCAGCAGCCCGACAGGGACATTCGAAGCTTTCTTT.

The J gene is TRBJ1-2, the V gene TRBV5-5; D unclear. The CDR3 has 14 residues. The V gene lost 4 bases and the J gene lost 4 bases, with 14 bases spanning the gap. Per germline, CDR1 SGHKS and CDR2 YYEKEE (reference sequence). The CDR3: CASSRDVRGYGYTF. The CDR3 DNA reads as TGTGCCAGCAGCCGTGATGTCCGGGGCTATGGCTACACCTTC.

The chain is built from TRBV25-1 and TRBJ1-1; a weak D match, TRBD1 (5 bases). Trimming removed 5 bases from V and 10 bases from J, with 14 bases in between. CDR3 length equals 12 residues. Germline assignment: CDR1 MGHDK and CDR2 SYGVNS. DNA for the CDR3: TGTGCCAGCAGTTTGAGAGCCGGGGGAGCTTTCTTT. Protein product: CASSLRAGGAFF.

This CDR3 is CASSYAQWELFF. The CDR3 nucleotides read TGTGCCAGCAGTTACGCCCAGTGGGAGCTGTTTTTT. V gene TRBV6-5 combines with J gene TRBJ2-2; D is undetermined. Germline lookup yields CDR1 MNHEY and CDR2 SVGAGI. The V and J ends lost 2 bases and 9 bases respectively, with 7 bases between them. The CDR3 spans 12 residues.

This sequence joins TRBV6-5 and TRBJ2-5, with D perhaps matching TRBD1 (6 bases). The ends were cut back, 5 bases at V and 5 bases at J, with 15 bases in the middle. The CDR3 has 14 amino acids. CDR1 is MNHEY, CDR2 SVGAGI, per germline. CDR3 DNA: TGTGCCAGCAGTCCTACAGGGATTGGGGAGACCCAGTACTTC. Translating gives CASSPTGIGETQYF.

The V call is TRBV20-1, the J call TRBJ2-7; tentatively, D is TRBD2 (6 bases). Germline CDR1 reads DFQATT; CDR2 reads SNEGSKA (reference sequence). The V end lost 3 bases, the J end lost 3 bases, and 18 bases lay between the germline ends. This CDR3 has 15 amino acids. CDR3 coding DNA: TGCAGTGCTAGTCACCTAATAGCGGCTCACTACGAGCAGTACTTC. This sequence encodes CSASHLIAAHYEQYF.

This chain joins TRBV7-3 and TRBJ2-1; tentatively, D is TRBD1 (6 bases). Per the germline V gene, CDR1 is SGHTA and CDR2 is FQGTGA. The CDR3 is made up of 17 amino acids. Between the trimmed V and J ends, which lost 1 base and 6 bases, there was a span of 19 bases. For the CDR3, the DNA is TGTGCCAGCAGCTTAAGGTCCGGGACACCCTTGGGCAATGAGCAGTTCTTC. Its translation: CASSLRSGTPLGNEQFF.

The V call is TRBV19, the J call TRBJ1-5; the D is unclear. Deletions cut 7 bases from V and 1 base from J, with 11 bases between. The CDR3 contains 14 residues. The germline gives CDR1 LNHDA, CDR2 SQIVND (reference sequence). This CDR3 reads CASTGPRSNQPQHF. CDR3 coding DNA: TGTGCCAGTACTGGGCCCCGGAGCAATCAGCCCCAGCATTTT.

This clone was picked up one time. Here the CDR3 DNA reads TGCGCCAGCAGCTTGGTTTCGGCGGCGGATTCACCCCTCCACTTT. Protein product: CASSLVSAADSPLHF. The chain carries TRBV5-1 and TRBJ1-6; no definite D call. Germline loops: CDR1 SGHRS, CDR2 YFSETQ. Trimming shortened V by 0 bases and J by 8 bases, and 12 bases separated the two germline ends. CDR3 length: 15 amino acids.

The V call is TRBV28, the J call TRBJ1-1, with a tentative D call TRBD1 (5 bases). The CDR3 sequence is 15 residues long. Germline CDR1 MDHEN, CDR2 SYDVKM. V was clipped by 10 bases and J by 3 bases, with 21 bases between them. CDR3 coding DNA: TGTGCCATCTACAGGCGAATGGGAGGGTACACTGAAGCTTTCTTT. Translating gives CAIYRRMGGYTEAFF.

The J gene is TRBJ2-1, the V gene TRBV5-4, with 8 positions matching TRBD2. CDR1 is SGHNT, CDR2 YYREEE, per germline (reference sequence). Germline trimming cut 0 bases from V and 5 bases from J; bases unmatched to any gene: 7. CDR3 length: 16 residues. The CDR3 DNA is TGTGCCAGCAGCTTGGCGGGTAGCGGGAATCACAATGAGCAGTTCTTC. This translates into CASSLAGSGNHNEQFF.

J is TRBJ1-1 and V is TRBV18; TRBD1 aligns across 8 bases. Looked up from germline, CDR1 is KGHSH and CDR2 is LQKENI. The CDR3 covers 14 residues. V trimming: 3 bases; J trimming: 5 bases; junction bases outside the gene matches: 5. The CDR3 sequence is CASSPNRGGTEAFF. CDR3 nucleotide sequence: TGTGCCAGCTCACCCAACAGGGGGGGAACTGAAGCTTTCTTT.

This chain joins TRBV6-5 and TRBJ1-3; D is possibly TRBD1 (5 bases). The V gene lost 6 bases and the J gene lost 0 bases, with 12 bases spanning the gap. Germline CDR1 reads MNHEY; CDR2 reads SVGAGI. The CDR3 has 15 amino acids. CDR3 amino acids: CASSIRGSSGNTIYF. CDR3 nucleotide sequence: TGTGCCAGCAGCATTAGGGGATCCTCTGGAAACACCATATATTTT.

The chain joins TRBV24-1 to TRBJ1-3; TRBD1 aligns across 7 bases. Per the germline V gene, CDR1 is KGHDR and CDR2 is SFDVKD. Unmatched junction bases numbered 5, after V lost 3 bases and J lost 4 bases. CDR3 length: 15 amino acids. CDR3 amino acids: CATSDPTGAGNTIYF. The CDR3, as DNA: TGTGCCACCAGTGATCCCACAGGGGCCGGAAACACCATATATTTT.

V is TRBV7-2 and J is TRBJ1-6; unclear D gene. Trimming took 10 bases from V and 10 from J, leaving 14 bases between them. The CDR3 loop spans 12 amino acids. The V gene's germline CDR1 is SGHTA and CDR2 FQGNSA. This chain's CDR3 is CATGNPGSPLHF. DNA of the CDR3: TGTGCCACGGGGAACCCGGGGTCACCCCTCCACTTT. Full variable domain (remainder filled in from reference TRBV7-2 and TRBJ1-6): GAGVSQSPSNKVTEKGKDVELRCDPISGHTALYWYRQSLGQGLEFLIYFQGNSAPDKSGLPSDRFSAERTGGSVSTLTIQRTQQEDSAVYLCATGNPGSPLHFGNGTRLTVT.

This clone was found once. The rearrangement links TRBV3-1 (or the pseudogene TRBV3-2) to TRBJ1-6; TRBD1 matches at 8 bases. V lost 1 base, J lost 9 bases, and 5 bases stayed unmatched. Germline-derived CDR1 and CDR2 are LGHDT and YNNKEL (reference sequence). The CDR3 totals 15 residues. The CDR3 DNA reads as TGTGCCAGCAGCCAAGGGACAGGGAGGACTTCACCCCTCCACTTT. It encodes CASSQGTGRTSPLHF.

The V gene is TRBV5-1, the J gene TRBJ1-3; D unresolved. The CDR3 loop spans 15 amino acids. Germline V gene sequence: CDR1 SGHRS, CDR2 YFSETQ. Trimming shortened V by 6 bases and J by 0 bases, and 13 bases separated the two germline ends. The CDR3: CASTSEGTSGNTIYF. CDR3 coding DNA: TGCGCCAGCACCTCCGAGGGTACCTCTGGAAACACCATATATTTT.

This clone was detected only once. The chain couples TRBV5-5 to TRBJ1-5; 9 bases align to TRBD1. V shed 2 bases and J 0 bases; nucleotides not matched to a gene: 9. This CDR3 contains 18 residues. Germline V gives CDR1 SGHKS, CDR2 YYEKEE (reference sequence). The CDR3 region is CASSLLTGGSYSNQPQHF. Here the CDR3 DNA reads TGTGCCAGCAGCTTACTGACAGGGGGGAGTTATAGCAATCAGCCCCAGCATTTT.

The rearrangement links TRBV11-1 to TRBJ1-2; 7 bases map to TRBD1. Trimming at V came to 5 bases and at J to 2 bases, leaving 5 bases not matched to a gene. CDR3 size: 14 residues. Germline-derived CDR1 and CDR2 are SGHAT and FQDESV (reference sequence). The CDR3 spells CASSPRGQNYGYTF. In DNA form, the CDR3 reads TGTGCCAGCAGCCCGAGGGGACAGAACTATGGCTACACCTTC.

This clone was counted a single time. The rearrangement links TRBV11-2 to TRBJ2-3; TRBD2 might be the D (6 bases). The CDR3 runs 18 residues. Looked up from germline, CDR1 is SGHAT and CDR2 is FQNNGV. V lost 1 base and J lost 3, with 20 bases in between. The CDR3 DNA reads as TGTGCCAGCAGCTTAGGCCTCGGCAGCGGGCGAGGGACAGATACGCAGTATTTT. Its translation: CASSLGLGSGRGTDTQYF. The full variable domain, rest sourced from reference TRBV11-2 and TRBJ2-3, is EAGVAQSPRYKIIEKRQSVAFWCNPISGHATLYWYQQILGQGPKLLIQFQNNGVVDDSQLPKDRFSAERLKGVDSTLKIQPAKLEDSAVYLCASSLGLGSGRGTDTQYFGPGTRLTVL.

The chain uses TRBV29-1 and TRBJ1-1; possibly TRBD1 for D (5 bases). Trimming took 3 bases from V and 4 from J, leaving 12 bases between them. This CDR3 has 13 amino acids. The germline CDR1 and CDR2 sequences are SQVTM and ANQGSEA. The CDR3 is CSVDQGSATEAFF. DNA for the CDR3: TGCAGCGTTGACCAGGGATCGGCCACTGAAGCTTTCTTT. The complete variable domain, with remaining parts taken from reference TRBV29-1 and TRBJ1-1, reads SAVISQKPSRDICQRGTSLTIQCQVDSQVTMMFWYRQQPGQSLTLIATANQGSEATYESGFVIDKFPISRPNLTFSTLTVSNMSPEDSSIYLCSVDQGSATEAFFGQGTRLTVV.

This chain uses TRBV18 with TRBJ2-7; no clear D gene. V lost 6 bases and J 3 bases, leaving 12 bases between the germline ends. Germline V lookup: CDR1 KGHSH, CDR2 LQKENI. The CDR3 is 13 residues long. CDR3 residues: CASSREVDYEQYF. In DNA form, the CDR3 reads TGTGCCAGCTCTCGCGAGGTGGACTACGAGCAGTACTTC.

This chain connects TRBV4-1 to TRBJ2-1, with 7 bases that match TRBD2. V lost 3 bases to trimming and J lost 3 bases; unmatched junction nucleotides: 8. The CDR3 is made up of 16 amino acids. Germline values: CDR1 MGHRA, CDR2 YSYEKL. CDR3 nucleotides: TGCGCCAGCAGCCAGGCGGGGGAGCGGTTCTACAATGAGCAGTTCTTC. Translated: CASSQAGERFYNEQFF.

The rearrangement links TRBV15 to TRBJ1-4; D remains unclear. The germline V gene encodes CDR1 LNHNV and CDR2 YYDKDF (reference sequence). The CDR3 is 14 residues long. Between the trimmed V and J ends, which lost 2 bases and 3 bases, there was a span of 7 bases. The DNA of the CDR3 is TGTGCCACCAGCAGAACTGTTTCTAATGAAAAACTGTTTTTT. It yields the protein CATSRTVSNEKLFF.

V and J are TRBV15 and TRBJ2-2; D is perhaps TRBD2 (6 bases). Trimming took 7 bases from V and 3 from J, leaving 15 bases between them. Looked up from germline, CDR1 is LNHNV and CDR2 is YYDKDF (reference sequence). The CDR3 sequence is 15 residues long. The CDR3 is CATTRWGVDTGELFF. The CDR3 DNA sequence: TGTGCCACCACCAGGTGGGGGGTCGACACCGGGGAGCTGTTTTTT.